Shown below are 20 T cell receptor beta chains from a single sample sequenced in a study of T-cell memory formation after mild COVID-19. TCRdb analysed the 5' RACE reads with MiXCR anew, one entry per CDR3 protein. This sample carries 190,000 or so distinct CDR3 sequences, around a fifth of them seen once, and the ten largest clones take around 23%. Specimen: PBMCs or a T cell subset sorted from them (not recorded which). The receptors shown here come from an adult woman who had mild COVID-19 (a few samples of this study predate the infection). Cell type and time point are not known.

The sample holds a few counts of this clonotype. This chain joins TRBV29-1 and TRBJ2-1; TRBD2 matches at 11 bases. The ends lost 3 bases at V and 5 bases at J; junction bases unmatched: 9. The CDR3 totals 16 residues. Germline-derived CDR1 and CDR2 are SQVTM and ANQGSEA. CDR3 in amino acids: CSVDGTSGFPHNEQFF. CDR3 nucleotide sequence: TGCAGCGTTGATGGGACTAGCGGATTCCCCCACAATGAGCAGTTCTTC.

V gene TRBV12-3 or TRBV12-4 combines with J gene TRBJ2-7; unclear D gene. This CDR3 has 13 residues. V dropped 3 bases and J dropped 3 bases, with 9 bases sitting between them. The CDR3 loop is CASSFGPDYEQYF. The CDR3 coding sequence is TGTGCCAGCAGTTTCGGACCAGACTACGAGCAGTACTTC.

The genes are TRBV5-4 and TRBJ2-7; D is ambiguous. The CDR3 runs to 14 residues. The V and J ends lost 6 bases and 2 bases respectively, with 15 bases between them. Germline V gives CDR1 SGHNT, CDR2 YYREEE (reference sequence). The CDR3 bases are TGTGCCAGCACCGATCCGGGTCCTACCTACGAGCAGTACTTC. This gives the protein CASTDPGPTYEQYF.

The table lists this clonotype with a few counts. One end of the junction fails to match germline, which may point to a read error. V is TRBV2 and J is TRBJ2-3; 9 bases map to TRBD2. The CDR3 is 18 residues long. Germline values: CDR1 SNHLY, CDR2 FYNNEI. CDR3 region: CASSVPISGGLSTDTRYF. The CDR3 nucleotides read TGTGCCAGCAGTGTCCCCATTAGCGGGGGCCTGAGCACAGATACGCGGTATTTT. Complete variable domain (other parts from reference TRBV2 and TRBJ2-3): EPEVTQTPSHQVTQMGQEVILRCVPISNHLYFYWYRQILGQKVEFLVSFYNNEISEKSEIFDDQFSVERPDGSNFTLKIRSTKLEDSAMYFCASSVPISGGLSTDTRYFGPGTRLTVL.

V and J are TRBV6-5 and TRBJ1-4, with D uncertain. The CDR3 has 11 residues. The V end lost 6 bases, the J end lost 4 bases, and 3 bases lay between the germline ends. The germline gives CDR1 MNHEY, CDR2 SVGAGI. The CDR3 bases are TGTGCCAGCAGGCGTAATGAAAAACTGTTTTTT. Translated, it gives CASRRNEKLFF.

Only a few counts were recorded for this clonotype. J is TRBJ2-1 and V is TRBV9, with 7 bases matching TRBD2. Germline values: CDR1 SGDLS, CDR2 YYNGEE. This CDR3 region has 15 residues. The V gene end was trimmed by 0 bases and the J gene end by 5 bases; junction bases not matched to a gene: 5. CDR3 in amino acids: CASSVVGGLNNEQFF. The CDR3 region has the DNA TGTGCCAGCAGCGTAGTTGGGGGACTAAACAATGAGCAGTTCTTC. The variable domain in full, completed from reference TRBV9 and TRBJ2-1, reads DSGVTQTPKHLITATGQRVTLRCSPRSGDLSVYWYQQSLDQGLQFLIQYYNGEERAKGNILERFSAQQFPDLHSELNLSSLELGDSALYFCASSVVGGLNNEQFFGPGTRLTVL.

This chain connects TRBV5-1 to TRBJ1-1, with D perhaps TRBD1 (6 bases). This CDR3 comprises 15 residues. From germline, CDR1 is SGHRS and CDR2 YFSETQ. V lost 3 bases, J lost 4 bases, and 16 bases lay in between. The CDR3 spells CASSWSQGIFTEAFF. The CDR3 DNA is TGCGCCAGCAGCTGGTCTCAGGGGATTTTCACTGAAGCTTTCTTT.

This clonotype was recorded once. The V and J genes are TRBV11-2 and TRBJ2-7; D possibly corresponds to TRBD2 (6 bases). The V and J ends lost 2 bases and 1 base respectively, with 9 bases between them. This CDR3 spans 14 amino acids. Germline V gives CDR1 SGHAT, CDR2 FQNNGV. CDR3 residues: CASSLSGHSYEQYF. In DNA, the CDR3 is TGTGCCAGCAGCTTAAGCGGGCATTCCTACGAGCAGTACTTC. The complete variable domain, with remaining parts taken from reference TRBV11-2 and TRBJ2-7, reads EAGVAQSPRYKIIEKRQSVAFWCNPISGHATLYWYQQILGQGPKLLIQFQNNGVVDDSQLPKDRFSAERLKGVDSTLKIQPAKLEDSAVYLCASSLSGHSYEQYFGPGTRLTVT.

In its sample, this clonotype was seen a few times. This chain joins TRBV27 and TRBJ2-1; tentative D call: TRBD2 (5 bases). The CDR3 length is 16 residues. Trimming shortened V by 5 bases and J by 0 bases, and 14 bases separated the two germline ends. Germline CDR1 and CDR2: MNHEY and SMNVEV (reference sequence). The CDR3 bases are TGTGCCAGCAGTCCCGCCGCGGGTAACTCCTACAATGAGCAGTTCTTC. Protein sequence: CASSPAAGNSYNEQFF.

In its sample, this clonotype was seen a few times. The chain employs TRBV9 and TRBJ2-7; TRBD1 aligns across 9 bases. The CDR3 totals 14 residues. In germline, CDR1 is SGDLS, CDR2 YYNGEE. J lost 1 base, V lost 6 bases, and 5 bases had no gene match. The DNA for the CDR3 is TGTGCCAGCACCACCGGGACAGGGTCCTACGAGCAGTACTTC. Residues: CASTTGTGSYEQYF. The variable domain in full, with the rest retrieved from reference TRBV9 and TRBJ2-7, is DSGVTQTPKHLITATGQRVTLRCSPRSGDLSVYWYQQSLDQGLQFLIQYYNGEERAKGNILERFSAQQFPDLHSELNLSSLELGDSALYFCASTTGTGSYEQYFGPGTRLTVT.

The rearrangement uses TRBV6-4 and TRBJ2-1; 11 bases map to TRBD1. Germline V gene lookup returns CDR1 MRHNA and CDR2 SNTAGT. Trimming at V came to 4 bases and at J to 6 bases, leaving 8 bases not matched to a gene. CDR3 length: 16 residues. The CDR3 coding sequence is TGTGCCAGCAGTGTCGTTGGGGACAGGGGGTTCAATGAGCAGTTCTTC. This gives the protein CASSVVGDRGFNEQFF.

This chain connects TRBV11-2 to TRBJ2-7; D remains ambiguous. This CDR3 is built from 16 residues. V dropped 0 bases and J dropped 0 bases, with 12 bases sitting between them. Germline CDR1 reads SGHAT; CDR2 reads FQNNGV. The CDR3 spells CASSLDRLTPSYEQYF. In DNA, the CDR3 is TGTGCCAGCAGCTTAGATCGTCTAACACCCTCCTACGAGCAGTACTTC.

This clonotype showed up just a few times. The rearrangement joins TRBV11-3 to TRBJ2-7; 8 bases fit TRBD2. Trimming took 1 base from V and 4 from J; bases not matched to a gene: 9. In germline, CDR1 is SGHNT, CDR2 YENEEA. The CDR3 has 16 residues. CDR3: CASSLGSREGRYEQYF. In nucleotides, the CDR3 is TGTGCCAGCAGCTTAGGCTCTCGGGAGGGTCGTTACGAGCAGTACTTC.

There are a few counts of this clonotype. This chain links TRBV7-9 with TRBJ2-1; no firm D call. This CDR3 spans 13 amino acids. In germline, CDR1 is SEHNR, CDR2 FQNEAQ (reference sequence). The V end lost 6 bases, the J end lost 5 bases, and 11 bases lay between the germline ends. The CDR3 here is CASRDGENNEQFF. DNA of the CDR3: TGTGCCAGCAGGGACGGAGAGAACAATGAGCAGTTCTTC. Full variable domain (missing parts from reference TRBV7-9 and TRBJ2-1): DTGVSQNPRHKITKRGQNVTFRCDPISEHNRLYWYRQTLGQGPEFLTYFQNEAQLEKSRLLSDRFSAERPKGSFSTLEIQRTEQGDSAMYLCASRDGENNEQFFGPGTRLTVL.

The V gene is TRBV27, the J gene TRBJ2-7; a possible D gene is TRBD2 (5 bases). The CDR3 consists of 19 residues. V lost 2 bases and J lost 2, with 25 bases in between. CDR1 MNHEY and CDR2 SMNVEV come from the germline V gene (reference sequence). CDR3 bases: TGTGCCAGCAGTTTAAGGTCACGGGGTCCCGAATCCCTCCCCTACGAGCAGTACTTC. Its protein is CASSLRSRGPESLPYEQYF.

The rearrangement links TRBV12-3 or TRBV12-4 to TRBJ2-5; unclear D gene. The CDR3 totals 14 residues. V was trimmed by 3 bases and J by 1 base, leaving 9 bases between them. CDR3 loop: CASSFGRFQETQYF. The CDR3 region has the DNA TGTGCCAGCAGTTTCGGCAGATTCCAAGAGACCCAGTACTTC.

There are a few counts of this clonotype. This chain links TRBV7-9 with TRBJ2-1; TRBD2 agrees at 9 bases. Germline CDR1 is SEHNR and CDR2 is FQNEAQ (reference sequence). The CDR3 runs 14 residues. The V segment lost 3 bases and the J segment 6 bases; nucleotides outside the gene matches: 3. The CDR3 DNA is TGTGCCAGCAGCTTCTGGCGGGAGGGCAATGAGCAGTTCTTC. Amino acids: CASSFWREGNEQFF.

This clonotype was counted between two and nine times. The rearrangement links TRBV9 to TRBJ2-1, with D unclear. This CDR3 has 11 residues. CDR1 is SGDLS, CDR2 YYNGEE, per germline. V lost 1 base and J lost 11, with 7 bases in between. This CDR3 is CASSVPDQQFF. The CDR3 region has the DNA TGTGCCAGCAGCGTACCGGATCAGCAGTTCTTC. The entire variable domain, with the rest obtained from reference TRBV9 and TRBJ2-1, is as follows: DSGVTQTPKHLITATGQRVTLRCSPRSGDLSVYWYQQSLDQGLQFLIQYYNGEERAKGNILERFSAQQFPDLHSELNLSSLELGDSALYFCASSVPDQQFFGPGTRLTVL.

This clonotype was seen a handful of times. This chain joins TRBV6-2 or TRBV6-3 and TRBJ2-3; D unclear. V shed 6 bases and J shed 6 bases, with 7 bases lying between them. CDR1 MNHEY and CDR2 SVGEGT come from the germline V gene. This CDR3 comprises 11 residues. The CDR3 spells CASSLLDTQYF. The CDR3 bases are TGTGCCAGCAGCCTTTTGGATACGCAGTATTTT.

The genes are TRBV20-1 and TRBJ2-3; D possibly corresponds to TRBD2 (7 bases). The germline V and J ends were trimmed by 0 bases and 3 bases, with 16 bases remaining between them. The CDR3 covers 16 residues. The germline gives CDR1 DFQATT, CDR2 SNEGSKA (reference sequence). The DNA of the CDR3 is TGCAGTGCTAGAGATATTCTTGGGGGGGCAACAGATACGCAGTATTTT. Its translation: CSARDILGGATDTQYF.